This T cell receptor (beta chain) stems from a study of blood T cells in healthy people across ages. This clonotype was picked up many times. In germline, CDR1 is SQVTM, CDR2 ANQGSEA. This CDR3 spans 13 amino acids. The V segment lost 4 bases and the J segment 5 bases; nucleotides outside the gene matches: 4. A second 7 to 11 cycle PCR used barcoded and J-beta primers. TCRdb re-called the 5' RACE reads with MiXCR, one entry per CDR3 protein. In the table there are 1.5 million to 2 million distinct CDR3 sequences, about 30% of which are singletons. Sample: blood. V is TRBV29-1 and J is TRBJ1-5, with 8 bases lining up with TRBD1. The source is a woman younger than 45 in good health. The CDR3 loop is CSVAGGEDQPQHF. CDR3 DNA: TGCAGCGTTGCAGGGGGCGAGGATCAGCCCCAGCATTTT.